These 22 T cell receptor beta chains were all obtained from the same sample, sequenced in a study of human T cells and chemical hapten exposure. TCRdb re-called the RACE reads through MiXCR, storing one row per CDR3 protein. The table shows tens of thousands of distinct CDR3 sequences, with around 4.5% occurring only once. Time point noted: healthy volunteer bleed at 2 weeks. From whole blood left unfractionated, total RNA was extracted. Sequencing input: whole blood. The receptors come from a human donor in good health. Some clones in this sample may be carry-over from other donors' samples.

V is TRBV6-1 and J is TRBJ2-5, with no clear D. V dropped 11 bases and J dropped 0 bases, with 22 bases sitting between them. This CDR3 is built from 16 residues. Germline loops: CDR1 MNHNS, CDR2 SASEGT. In DNA form, the CDR3 reads TGTGCCGGCTCCCAGGACCGGTCTCGGTACCAAGAGACCCAGTACTTC. Translation: CAGSQDRSRYQETQYF.

There are a few counts of this clonotype. The rearrangement uses TRBV24-1 and TRBJ2-5, with a weak D call TRBD1 (6 bases). The V gene lost 3 bases and the J gene lost 6 bases, with 19 bases spanning the gap. Germline V lookup: CDR1 KGHDR, CDR2 SFDVKD. CDR3 length equals 16 residues. The DNA for the CDR3 is TGTGCCACCAGTGATCCAGCCGGTGCAGGGGTGAAGACCCAGTACTTC. It yields the protein CATSDPAGAGVKTQYF.

This clonotype was detected once. The junction departs from germline at one end; a sequencing error may be responsible. This chain links TRBV3-1 with TRBJ2-3, with 10 bases identical to TRBD2. The CDR3 is 19 residues long. Germline CDR1 reads LGHDT; CDR2 reads YNNKEL (reference sequence). The CDR3 is CASSLSGTSALSGTDMQYF. The CDR3 region has the DNA TGTGCCAGCAGCCTCTCCGGGACTAGCGCCCTATCGGGCACAGATATGCAGTATTTT.

The sample holds a few counts of this clonotype. The chain carries TRBV27 and TRBJ1-5, with D unresolved. The V and J ends lost 5 bases and 3 bases respectively, with 17 bases between them. The germline CDR1 and CDR2 sequences are MNHEY and SMNVEV (reference sequence). The CDR3 runs 16 residues. This CDR3 reads CASSTALPSFNQPQHF. The CDR3 DNA sequence: TGTGCCAGCAGTACCGCCCTACCTTCCTTCAATCAGCCCCAGCATTTT.

This clonotype came up many times. The rearrangement uses TRBV5-5 and TRBJ2-7; D is possibly TRBD2 (6 bases). Germline CDR1 reads SGHKS; CDR2 reads YYEKEE (reference sequence). The CDR3 runs to 15 residues. V was pared by 0 bases and J by 2 bases, with 12 bases between. The CDR3 here is CASSLGPGDPYEQYF. The CDR3, as DNA: TGTGCCAGCAGCTTGGGGCCGGGAGATCCCTACGAGCAGTACTTC.

The chain is built from TRBV21-1 and TRBJ1-1. TRBV21-1 is shown as a pseudogene. The length of the CDR3 is 13 residues. This CDR3 reads CASSTRQNTEAFF. The CDR3 DNA follows: TGTGCCAGCAGCACACGACAGAACACTGAAGCTTTCTTT.

This clonotype has at least ten counts. J is TRBJ1-2 and V is TRBV29-1; 9 nucleotides agree with TRBD1. The germline V gene has CDR1 SQVTM and CDR2 ANQGSEA. CDR3 length: 15 amino acids. With 4 bases clipped from V and 0 bases from J, the junction kept 6 bases outside the gene matches. The CDR3, as DNA: TGCAGCGTTGGACAGGGGGTATTAGCTAACTATGGCTACACCTTC. Amino acids: CSVGQGVLANYGYTF.

In its sample, this clonotype was seen many times. The chain employs TRBV12-3 or TRBV12-4 and TRBJ1-1; no clear D gene. This CDR3 region has 10 residues. The V end was cut by 6 bases, the J end by 10 bases, with 9 bases between. Here the CDR3 reads CASSLDGAFF. The CDR3 DNA is TGTGCCAGCAGCCTTGACGGAGCTTTCTTT.

In its sample, this clonotype was seen many times. The chain uses TRBV5-1 and TRBJ2-7; D unresolved. CDR3 size: 14 residues. Trimming removed 4 bases at V and 2 bases at J, with 13 bases between. From germline, CDR1 is SGHRS and CDR2 YFSETQ. DNA of the CDR3: TGCGCCAGCAGCGAAACTGGTCTCGCCTACGAGCAGTACTTC. This encodes CASSETGLAYEQYF.

This clonotype occurred many times. This chain links TRBV4-1 with TRBJ2-5, with 7 nucleotides matching TRBD1. Germline V lookup: CDR1 MGHRA, CDR2 YSYEKL. With V trimmed by 2 bases and J by 2 bases, 8 bases remained unmatched. The CDR3 has 16 residues. CDR3: CASSQIFRDRQETQYF. The CDR3 DNA follows: TGCGCCAGCAGCCAAATTTTCCGGGACAGACAAGAGACCCAGTACTTC.

This clonotype came up many times. The genes are TRBV5-5 and TRBJ2-7; possible D gene TRBD1, 5 bases. This CDR3 contains 17 residues. The ends were cut back, 5 bases at V and 6 bases at J, with 27 bases in the middle. Germline assignment: CDR1 SGHKS and CDR2 YYEKEE (reference sequence). The CDR3 loop is CASSFGQLNRAATEQYF. In DNA form, the CDR3 reads TGTGCCAGCAGTTTCGGACAACTTAACCGGGCCGCCACCGAGCAGTACTTC.

This rearrangement joins TRBV5-1 to TRBJ2-6; perhaps TRBD1 as D (6 bases). CDR3 size: 17 residues. Germline CDR1 SGHRS, CDR2 YFSETQ. Trimming removed 0 bases from V and 2 bases from J, with 12 bases in between. The CDR3 bases are TGCGCCAGCAGCTTGGCCGGCAGGGGCACTGGGGCCAACGTCCTGACTTTC. The encoded protein is CASSLAGRGTGANVLTF.

In the case of this clonotype: A much larger clone differs from this one at a single base, so this may be a read error. The rearrangement joins TRBV5-1 to TRBJ1-2; D not certain. The CDR3 loop spans 13 amino acids. From germline, CDR1 is SGHRS and CDR2 YFSETQ. The ends were cut back, 0 bases at V and 6 bases at J, with 9 bases in the middle. This CDR3 is CASSLGFANGYTF. The CDR3 DNA is TGCGCCAGCAGCTTGGGGTTCGCGAATGGCTACACCTTC. Supplemented by reference TRBV5-1 and TRBJ1-2, the full variable domain reads KAGVTQTPRYLIKTRGQQVTLSCSPISGHRSVSWYQQTPGQGLQFLFEYFSETQRNKGNFPGRFSGRQFSNSRSEMNVSTLELGDSALYLCASSLGFANGYTFGSGTRLTVV.

This clonotype has only a few counts. V usage is TRBV2 and J usage is TRBJ1-1; the D gene is possibly TRBD1 (6 bases). V was trimmed by 4 bases and J by 3 bases, leaving 12 bases between them. This CDR3 has 14 amino acids. Germline V lookup: CDR1 SNHLY, CDR2 FYNNEI. The DNA for the CDR3 is TGTGCCAGCAGTGCCGGGGGCAGCTACACTGAAGCTTTCTTT. As protein: CASSAGGSYTEAFF.

This clonotype was observed a few times. This chain uses TRBV28 with TRBJ1-5, with D tentatively TRBD1 (5 bases). V shed 8 bases and J shed 5 bases, with 13 bases lying between them. Germline CDR1 is MDHEN and CDR2 is SYDVKM. The length of the CDR3 is 13 residues. CDR3: CASVGRAYQPQHF. The CDR3 bases are TGTGCCAGCGTCGGCAGGGCCTATCAGCCCCAGCATTTT. Using reference TRBV28 and TRBJ1-5 for the parts outside the CDR3, the full variable domain is DVKVTQSSRYLVKRTGEKVFLECVQDMDHENMFWYRQDPGLGLRLIYFSYDVKMKEKGDIPEGYSVSREKKERFSLILESASTNQTSMYLCASVGRAYQPQHFGDGTRLSIL.

The table lists this clonotype with a few counts. The chain recombines TRBV18 with TRBJ2-5; 10 positions agree with TRBD2. CDR3 length: 16 amino acids. With 2 bases clipped from V and 0 bases from J, the junction kept 3 bases outside the gene matches. Germline V lookup: CDR1 KGHSH, CDR2 LQKENI. The CDR3 reads CASSPTSGNYQETQYF. CDR3 in DNA: TGTGCCAGCTCACCAACTAGCGGGAATTACCAAGAGACCCAGTACTTC.

This clonotype was picked up many times. J is TRBJ2-7 and V is TRBV18, with 8 bases fitting TRBD2. Germline trimming cut 3 bases from V and 5 bases from J; bases unmatched to any gene: 9. Germline values: CDR1 KGHSH, CDR2 LQKENI. The CDR3 is 15 residues long. The CDR3 protein is CASSPGLARTDEQYF. CDR3 DNA: TGTGCCAGCTCACCCGGACTAGCCAGGACCGACGAGCAGTACTTC.

This clonotype appeared many times. The rearrangement uses TRBV24-1 and TRBJ2-1; the match to TRBD2 covers 8 bases. The CDR3 consists of 16 residues. Germline V lookup: CDR1 KGHDR, CDR2 SFDVKD. After removal of 2 bases from V and 0 bases from J, the junction contained 2 bases not matched to a gene. Here the CDR3 DNA reads TGTGCCACCAGTGATTACAGCGGGAGCTCCTACAATGAGCAGTTCTTC. This sequence encodes CATSDYSGSSYNEQFF.

This clonotype was counted ten times or more. The chain combines TRBV10-3 with TRBJ2-3; 7 nucleotides agree with TRBD2. From germline, CDR1 is ENHRY and CDR2 SYGVKD. The CDR3 runs to 16 residues. The V gene end was trimmed by 5 bases and the J gene end by 3 bases; junction bases not matched to a gene: 11. The CDR3 DNA sequence: TGTGCCATCAGTACCTTCGCGGGAGAGTCGACAGATACGCAGTATTTT. Translating it yields CAISTFAGESTDTQYF.

This clonotype has more than one count but fewer than ten. The chain joins TRBV3-1 to TRBJ2-7; the D gene could be TRBD1 or TRBD2 (5 bases each). V was trimmed by 4 bases and J by 3 bases, leaving 13 bases between them. In germline, CDR1 is LGHDT, CDR2 YNNKEL (reference sequence). This CDR3 has 14 amino acids. The CDR3 reads CASSPTATSYEQYF. The CDR3 nucleotides are TGTGCCAGCAGCCCGACAGCCACTAGCTACGAGCAGTACTTC.

This clonotype was counted between two and nine times. The gene calls are TRBV5-1 and TRBJ2-3; D gene uncertain. The CDR3 loop spans 12 amino acids. Trimming took off 0 bases at V and 6 bases at J, with 5 bases between the two ends. Germline V gene data show CDR1 as SGHRS and CDR2 as YFSETQ. CDR3 nucleotides: TGCGCCAGCAGCTTGGCCGACGATACGCAGTATTTT. It specifies CASSLADDTQYF.

The chain uses TRBV19 and TRBJ2-3, with a possible D match to TRBD1 (6 bases). Per the germline V gene, CDR1 is LNHDA and CDR2 is SQIVND (reference sequence). V gave up 3 bases and J gave up 3 bases, with 16 bases separating them. The CDR3 spans 16 residues. The CDR3 DNA is TGTGCCAGTAGTATTCCTCGTGGCAGGGGAACAGATACGCAGTATTTT. This encodes CASSIPRGRGTDTQYF.